This T cell receptor (beta chain) was found in a study of blood T cell repertoires in COVID-19. This CDR3 comprises 14 residues. Germline loops: CDR1 SGHRS, CDR2 YFSETQ. The V end was cut by 5 bases, the J end by 1 base, with 12 bases between. Data came from immunoSEQ multiplex PCR; TCRdb stores just in-frame clones and leaves some out. The sample has 200,000 to 250,000 clones, around 84% seen once; the top ten hold 15% to 20%. The V and J genes are TRBV5-1 and TRBJ1-1, with a weak D call TRBD1 (5 bases). The TCR originated in an elderly woman with active or convalescent COVID-19. The sequenced material came from peripheral blood. The CDR3 here is CASSLGHGNTEAFF. The CDR3 coding sequence is TGCGCCAGCAGTTTAGGACACGGGAACACTGAAGCTTTCTTT. Full variable domain (missing parts from reference TRBV5-1 and TRBJ1-1): KAGVTQTPRYLIKTRGQQVTLSCSPISGHRSVSWYQQTPGQGLQFLFEYFSETQRNKGNFPGRFSGRQFSNSRSEMNVSTLELGDSALYLCASSLGHGNTEAFFGQGTRLTVV.